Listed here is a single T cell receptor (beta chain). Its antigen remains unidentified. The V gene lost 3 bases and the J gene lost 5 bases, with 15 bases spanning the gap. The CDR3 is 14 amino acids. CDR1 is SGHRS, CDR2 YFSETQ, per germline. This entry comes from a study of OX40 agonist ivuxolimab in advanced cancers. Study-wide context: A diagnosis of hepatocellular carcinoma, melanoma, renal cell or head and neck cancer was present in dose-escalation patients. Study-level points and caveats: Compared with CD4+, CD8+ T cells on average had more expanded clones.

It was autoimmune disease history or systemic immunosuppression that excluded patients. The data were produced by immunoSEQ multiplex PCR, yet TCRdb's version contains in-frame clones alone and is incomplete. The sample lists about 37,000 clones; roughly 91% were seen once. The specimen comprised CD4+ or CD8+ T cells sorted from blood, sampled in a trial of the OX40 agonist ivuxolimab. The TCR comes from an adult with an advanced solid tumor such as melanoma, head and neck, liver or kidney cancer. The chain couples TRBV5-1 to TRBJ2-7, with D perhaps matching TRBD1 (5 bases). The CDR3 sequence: CASSSPFQGNEQYF. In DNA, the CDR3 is TGCGCCAGCAGCTCACCCTTCCAGGGAAACGAGCAGTACTTC.